This TCR beta chain was profiled in a study of T-cell memory formation after mild COVID-19. The study, taken as a whole, reports: CD4+ contracting clones lay mainly in CM and EM, CD8+ ones in EMRA.

The CDR3 consists of 15 residues. The germline V gene has CDR1 SGHRS and CDR2 YFSETQ. Trimming cost V 4 bases and J 4 bases, with 17 bases left between them. TCRdb reprocessed the 5' RACE reads with MiXCR, giving one entry per CDR3 protein. The sample records 35,000 to 45,000 distinct CDR3 sequences, roughly 7.2% being singletons. This clonotype was counted many times. Its target is not known. The chain links TRBV5-1 to TRBJ1-1; possible D gene TRBD1, 6 bases. What was sequenced was PBMCs or a T cell subset sorted from them (not recorded which). This receptor was identified in an adult who had mild COVID-19 (a few samples of this study predate the infection). Cell type and time point are not known. The CDR3 nucleotides are TGCGCCAGCAGCCCTGGGAGGCAGGGGTTCACTGAAGCTTTCTTT. Its protein product is CASSPGRQGFTEAFF.